Below, 5 T cell receptor beta chains from the same sample are listed, as sequenced in a study of shared clonotypes between healthy human individuals. The method was immunoSEQ multiplex PCR; TCRdb's version includes in-frame clones alone and lacks a portion of them. The sample shows about 710,000 clones, roughly 72% of them seen only once. Sequencing input: memory CD4+ T cells sorted from blood. Noted subset: CD45RA-negative fraction. Receptor source: a woman aged 30 to 39 in good health.

Notes on this clone: Other nucleotide sequences from this sample produce the same CDR3. The chain uses TRBV6-1 and TRBJ1-1; 7 bases map to TRBD1. The CDR3 loop spans 14 amino acids. After removal of 6 bases from V and 2 bases from J, the junction contained 6 bases not matched to a gene. The germline V gene has CDR1 MNHNS and CDR2 SASEGT. The CDR3 loop is CASSPRGGNTEAFF. The CDR3 DNA reads as TGTGCCAGCAGCCCCAGGGGGGGAAACACTGAAGCTTTCTTT.

This clone was counted at least ten times. J is TRBJ1-1 and V is TRBV28; D remains ambiguous. CDR3 length: 12 amino acids. Germline lookup yields CDR1 MDHEN and CDR2 SYDVKM. V was cut by 4 bases and J by 10 bases, with 13 bases left in between. Here the CDR3 reads CASSSQSLGAFF. In nucleotides, the CDR3 is TGTGCCAGCAGTTCCCAGTCTCTGGGAGCTTTCTTT.

The chain uses TRBV7-2 and TRBJ2-3; D might be TRBD2 (6 bases). Germline V CDR1 and CDR2: SGHTA, FQGNSA. Trimming pared 2 bases from V and 2 bases from J, leaving 8 bases between. There are 14 residues in the CDR3. CDR3 nucleotide sequence: TGTGCCAGCAGCTTAAGGCGGGACACAGATACGCAGTATTTT. Amino acids: CASSLRRDTDTQYF.

J is TRBJ2-3 and V is TRBV7-2, with a possible D match to TRBD2 (6 bases). V shed 4 bases and J shed 5 bases, with 22 bases lying between them. Germline V CDR1 and CDR2: SGHTA, FQGNSA. CDR3 length: 17 amino acids. CDR3: CASSYNLAFLEGDTQYF. In nucleotides, the CDR3 is TGTGCCAGCAGCTATAATCTAGCGTTTCTGGAGGGAGATACGCAGTATTTT.

This clone was seen only once. The V call is TRBV29-1, the J call TRBJ2-2; 7 positions agree with TRBD1. From germline, CDR1 is SQVTM and CDR2 ANQGSEA. The V segment lost 7 bases and the J segment 2 bases; nucleotides outside the gene matches: 10. CDR3 length: 15 residues. The CDR3 spells CSASGQAINTGELFF. In DNA, the CDR3 is TGCAGCGCAAGTGGACAGGCCATAAACACCGGGGAGCTGTTTTTT.